The clone carrying this TCR beta chain appeared many times. Sample time point: newly diagnosed GD, antithyroid drugs for less than 3 months. There was RNA extracted from PBMCs, and the TCR library was made from it. The entry originates in a study of regulatory T cells in long-lasting Graves disease. To make TCR beta libraries, researchers used iRepertoire HTBI primers and Arm-PCR of CDR3 regions. Original analysis: Identification across samples found 50 to 80 TRBV and 11 to 15 TRBJ segments. TCRdb analysed the multiplex PCR reads with MiXCR anew, one entry per CDR3 protein. The V and J calls were not made by the authors but by TCRdb's processing. The sample consists of 400,000 to 500,000 distinct CDR3 sequences, about 15% of them appearing once. The CDR3 sequence is 14 residues long. Per germline, CDR1 SGHVS and CDR2 FQNEAQ. Deletions cut 5 bases from V and 1 base from J, with 11 bases between. This sample was shared with a second study, whose subject was T cells in Graves' hyperthyroidism and ophthalmopathy. From that paper: It was uncontrolled infection, other autoimmune disease, pregnancy or lactation that excluded patients.

The V and J genes are TRBV7-8 and TRBJ2-5; the D is unclear. This TCR came from a woman younger than 30 with Graves disease. This sample comprised peripheral blood mononuclear cells (PBMCs), obtained at new diagnosis, from a patient treated with antithyroid drugs. CDR3 sequence: CASSPPVAQETQYF. In DNA form, the CDR3 reads TGTGCCAGCAGCCCCCCCGTGGCCCAAGAGACCCAGTACTTC.